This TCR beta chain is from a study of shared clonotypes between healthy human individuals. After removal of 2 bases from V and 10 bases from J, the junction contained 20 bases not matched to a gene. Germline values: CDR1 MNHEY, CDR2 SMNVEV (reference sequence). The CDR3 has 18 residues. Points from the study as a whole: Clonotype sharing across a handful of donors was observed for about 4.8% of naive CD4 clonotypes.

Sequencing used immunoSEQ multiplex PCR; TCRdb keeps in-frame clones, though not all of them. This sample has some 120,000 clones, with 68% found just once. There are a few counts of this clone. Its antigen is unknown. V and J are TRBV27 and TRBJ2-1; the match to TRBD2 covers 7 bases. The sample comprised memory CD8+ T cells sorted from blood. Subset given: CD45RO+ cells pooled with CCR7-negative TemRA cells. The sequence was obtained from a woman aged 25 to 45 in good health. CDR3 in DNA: TGTGCCAGCAGTTTAGGTTTTCGGTTAGCGGGCCCGAGATTGGAGCAGTTCTTC. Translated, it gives CASSLGFRLAGPRLEQFF.